The TCR beta chain under discussion was sequenced for a study of vaccination and CD4 T cells after COVID-19. The CDR3 has 13 amino acids. CDR1 MNHNS and CDR2 SASEGT come from the germline V gene. V trimming: 8 bases; J trimming: 8 bases; junction bases outside the gene matches: 9. This clonotype was found a few times. Its antigen is not known. Specified treatment: roughly 10-day PBMC culture with coronavirus spike peptide pools or control peptides (ViraFEST assay). Once peptide pools had expanded antigen-specific T cells, ViraFEST sequenced TCRs. Sequenced with the Oncomine TCR Beta short-read assay was DNA taken from cultured CD4+ T cells. Someone extracted genomic DNA from cultured CD4+ T cells. In TCRdb, the PCR reads were re-called with MiXCR into one record per CDR3 protein. This sample has 13,000 to 15,000 distinct CDR3 sequences; roughly half occur once, and the top ten carry over 6.5%.

The clonotype comes from a human donor who had recovered from COVID-19. Sequencing was done on a sample of CD4+ T cells from blood, cultured in vitro. The J gene is TRBJ1-2, the V gene TRBV6-1, with 9 positions matching TRBD1. Here the CDR3 reads CASAGTGIEGYTF. CDR3 nucleotides: TGTGCCAGCGCCGGGACAGGGATTGAGGGCTACACCTTC.